These 20 T cell receptor beta chains originate from one sample sequenced in a study of blood T cells in healthy people across ages. PCR was performed a second time for about 6 to 11 cycles using a sample-barcoded 5' primer and a J-beta primer mix. In TCRdb, the 5' RACE reads were re-called with MiXCR into one record per CDR3 protein. Among about 600,000 distinct CDR3 sequences, roughly 48% were seen once, and the ten largest hold about 22%. The sample was blood. These TCRs come from a man older than 75 in good health.

The sample holds one count of this clonotype. The rearrangement joins TRBV18 to TRBJ2-5; D possibly corresponds to TRBD2 (5 bases). TRBJ2-1 explains the end of the DNA better; the J call may be wrong. The CDR3 loop spans 13 amino acids. Per germline, CDR1 KGHSH and CDR2 LQKENI. The CDR3, as DNA: TGTGCCAGCTCACGCGACTACCAAGAGACCCAGTTCTTC. Translation gives CASSRDYQETQFF.

This chain connects TRBV20-1 to TRBJ1-1, with TRBD1 matching over 7 bases. The V and J ends lost 3 bases and 1 base, in that order; junction bases with no gene match: 5. From germline, CDR1 is DFQATT and CDR2 SNEGSKA (reference sequence). The CDR3 runs 14 residues. The CDR3: CSARGDRENTEAFF. In DNA, the CDR3 is TGCAGTGCTAGGGGGGACAGAGAGAACACTGAAGCTTTCTTT.

This clonotype was seen a single time. This sequence joins TRBV20-1 and TRBJ2-3, with TRBD2 matching over 11 bases. CDR1 and CDR2 from the germline V gene are DFQATT and SNEGSKA (reference sequence). CDR3 size: 15 residues. The ends lost 7 bases at V and 2 bases at J; junction bases unmatched: 8. This CDR3 reads CSVTRLAGNTDTQYF. The CDR3 nucleotides read TGCAGTGTCACAAGACTAGCGGGAAACACAGATACGCAGTATTTT.

In the case of this clonotype: A junction boundary mismatches the germline segment, possibly from a read error. This chain links TRBV7-9 with TRBJ2-7; the D gene is possibly TRBD2 (6 bases). The CDR3 sequence is 15 residues long. The germline V gene encodes CDR1 SEHNR and CDR2 FQNEAQ (reference sequence). The CDR3 spells CACSLRPGSSYEQYF. CDR3 bases: TGTGCCTGCAGCCTACGACCCGGGAGCTCCTACGAGCAGTACTTC.

This clonotype was observed a few times. The V call is TRBV18, the J call TRBJ2-7, with TRBD2 as a possible D gene (5 bases). Trimming removed 2 bases from V and 4 bases from J, with 15 bases in between. There are 15 residues in the CDR3. Germline V gene lookup returns CDR1 KGHSH and CDR2 LQKENI. The CDR3 sequence: CASSPSGLTNYEQYF. In DNA, the CDR3 is TGTGCCAGCTCACCATCGGGATTAACGAATTACGAGCAGTACTTC.

This clonotype was detected ten times or more. The chain recombines TRBV6-6 with TRBJ2-1; 12 bases line up with TRBD1. The CDR3 is 17 residues long. V lost 3 bases, J lost 5 bases, and 8 bases stayed unmatched. Per the germline V gene, CDR1 is MNHNY and CDR2 is SVGAGI (reference sequence). The CDR3 reads CASSYTGTGGDHNEQFF. The DNA for the CDR3 is TGTGCCAGCAGTTATACCGGGACAGGGGGCGATCACAATGAGCAGTTCTTC.

J is TRBJ2-1 and V is TRBV21-1; no check of the table's D call, TRBD1, against the DNA was made. TRBV21-1 corresponds to a pseudogene. CDR3 length: 14 amino acids. The CDR3 is CARYRREVYNEQFF. The DNA of the CDR3 is TGTGCCAGATACCGCAGGGAAGTTTACAATGAGCAGTTCTTC.

In its sample, this clonotype was seen a few times. The chain has TRBV7-9 and TRBJ2-5; the match to TRBD2 covers 11 bases. The CDR3 covers 16 residues. J was trimmed by 11 bases and V by 7 bases; bases with no gene match: 18. CDR1 is SEHNR and CDR2 is FQNEAQ in the germline V gene (reference sequence). CDR3 sequence reads: CASIKWTSGSTHEQYF. The CDR3 coding sequence is TGTGCCAGCATCAAATGGACTAGCGGGTCCACCCATGAGCAGTACTTC.

There are a few counts of this clonotype. This chain links TRBV9 with TRBJ2-5; 10 bases agree with TRBD2. In germline, CDR1 is SGDLS, CDR2 YYNGEE. There are 14 residues in the CDR3. Losses at the gene ends were 2 bases for V and 4 bases for J; bases not matched to a gene: 2. This chain's CDR3 is CASSVSGGSETQYF. As DNA, the CDR3 is TGTGCCAGCAGCGTTAGCGGGGGGTCAGAGACCCAGTACTTC. Complete variable domain (other parts from reference TRBV9 and TRBJ2-5): DSGVTQTPKHLITATGQRVTLRCSPRSGDLSVYWYQQSLDQGLQFLIQYYNGEERAKGNILERFSAQQFPDLHSELNLSSLELGDSALYFCASSVSGGSETQYFGPGTRLLVL.

The chain combines TRBV5-1 with TRBJ2-1; TRBD2 agrees at 9 bases. Germline lookup yields CDR1 SGHRS and CDR2 YFSETQ. CDR3 length: 15 residues. Trimming cost V 1 base and J 8 bases; bases outside gene matches: 7. The chain's CDR3 is CASSLTAGGGDEQFF. CDR3 sequence (DNA): TGCGCCAGCAGCTTGACGGCGGGAGGGGGCGATGAGCAGTTCTTC.

V is TRBV4-3 and J is TRBJ2-1; TRBD1 aligns across 9 bases. Germline V gene sequence: CDR1 LGHNA, CDR2 YSLEER. The CDR3 consists of 16 residues. J was trimmed by 3 bases and V by 0 bases; bases with no gene match: 3. The CDR3 region has the DNA TGCGCCAGCAGCCAAGATGACAGGGGGAACTACAATGAGCAGTTCTTC. Translation gives CASSQDDRGNYNEQFF.

The gene calls are TRBV2 and TRBJ2-1; tentatively, D is TRBD1 (6 bases). CDR3 length equals 14 residues. The germline gives CDR1 SNHLY, CDR2 FYNNEI. The V gene lost 7 bases and the J gene lost 4 bases, with 14 bases spanning the gap. The CDR3 here is CASNGQGYYNEQFF. The DNA of the CDR3 is TGTGCCAGCAATGGCCAGGGGTATTACAATGAGCAGTTCTTC.

Concerning this clonotype: Possible read error: a much larger clone is one base away. V is TRBV6-5 and J is TRBJ2-7; D is unclear. Looked up from germline, CDR1 is MNHEY and CDR2 is SVGAGI. The V and J ends lost 7 bases and 7 bases respectively, with 11 bases between them. The CDR3 runs to 11 residues. DNA of the CDR3: TGTGCCAGCAACGGAAGTGGTGAGCAGTACTTC. It specifies CASNGSGEQYF.

The chain has TRBV4-2 and TRBJ2-5, with 7 bases fitting TRBD1. V lost 4 bases and J lost 2; bases outside the gene matches: 7. The CDR3 is 15 amino acids. The germline gives CDR1 LGHNA, CDR2 YNFKEQ. The CDR3 reads CASSLGTVLQETQYF. The CDR3 DNA reads TGTGCCAGCAGCCTGGGGACAGTCCTTCAAGAGACCCAGTACTTC.

This clonotype was counted between two and nine times. The V gene is TRBV7-9, the J gene TRBJ2-1; 7 bases match TRBD2. This CDR3 is 16 amino acids long. Germline trimming cut 6 bases from V and 4 bases from J; bases unmatched to any gene: 12. Germline V gene lookup returns CDR1 SEHNR and CDR2 FQNEAQ (reference sequence). The CDR3 spells CASSPILARPYNEQFF. Written as DNA, the CDR3 is TGTGCCAGCAGTCCAATACTAGCGCGTCCTTACAATGAGCAGTTCTTC.

Turning to this clonotype: This may come from a read error, since a much larger clone is one base off. This chain connects TRBV6-5 to TRBJ2-1; TRBD2 is a possible D gene (5 bases). The CDR3 extends over 15 amino acids. V was cut by 5 bases and J by 12 bases, with 23 bases left in between. Germline CDR1 reads MNHEY; CDR2 reads SVGAGI. The CDR3 DNA sequence: TGTGCCAGCAGTACAACCGTTGGCGCTACCGGAGGGCAGTTCTTC. It yields the protein CASSTTVGATGGQFF.

In its sample, this clonotype was seen a few times. This chain joins TRBV7-3 and TRBJ2-5; tentative D call: TRBD2 (6 bases). V was cut by 4 bases and J by 1 base, with 10 bases left in between. Germline loops: CDR1 SGHTA, CDR2 FQGTGA. This CDR3 has 14 residues. The CDR3 spells CASSSQTSQETQYF. The CDR3 DNA reads as TGTGCCAGCAGCTCCCAGACTAGCCAAGAGACCCAGTACTTC.

This chain links TRBV29-1 with TRBJ2-1, with D maybe TRBD1 (7 bases). Trimming shortened V by 4 bases and J by 5 bases, and 12 bases separated the two germline ends. The length of the CDR3 is 13 residues. The germline V gene encodes CDR1 SQVTM and CDR2 ANQGSEA. The CDR3 coding sequence is TGCAGCGTTGGACAGGGAGGTAACAATGAGCAGTTCTTC. Amino acid sequence: CSVGQGGNNEQFF.

The rearrangement uses TRBV6-4 and TRBJ2-1; TRBD1 or TRBD2 may be the D gene (5 bases each). V lost 7 bases and J lost 10, with 11 bases in between. Per the germline V gene, CDR1 is MRHNA and CDR2 is SNTAGT. CDR3 length: 11 residues. CDR3 DNA sequence: TGTGCCAGCAACGGGGCGTACGAGCAGTTCTTC. Protein sequence: CASNGAYEQFF.

V is TRBV20-1 and J is TRBJ2-1; 9 nucleotides match TRBD2. The CDR3 is 13 amino acids. CDR1 and CDR2 (germline): DFQATT, SNEGSKA (reference sequence). The V gene end was trimmed by 3 bases and the J gene end by 8 bases; junction bases not matched to a gene: 5. In nucleotides, the CDR3 is TGCAGTGCTAGTAGCGGGAGCATCCATGAGCAGTTCTTC. Protein sequence: CSASSGSIHEQFF.